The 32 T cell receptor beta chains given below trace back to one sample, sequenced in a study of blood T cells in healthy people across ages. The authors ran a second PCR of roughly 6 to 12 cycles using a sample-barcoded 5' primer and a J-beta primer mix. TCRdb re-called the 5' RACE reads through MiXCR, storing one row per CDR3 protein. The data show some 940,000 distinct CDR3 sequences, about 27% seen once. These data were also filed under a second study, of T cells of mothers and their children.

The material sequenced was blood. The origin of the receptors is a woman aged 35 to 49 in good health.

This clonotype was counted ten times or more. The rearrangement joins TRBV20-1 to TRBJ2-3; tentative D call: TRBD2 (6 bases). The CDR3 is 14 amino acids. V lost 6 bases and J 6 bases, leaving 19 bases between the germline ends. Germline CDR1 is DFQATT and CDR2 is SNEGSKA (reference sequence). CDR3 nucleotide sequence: TGCAGTGCCTCACGCCGGCGGGGCCTTGATACGCAGTATTTT. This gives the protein CSASRRRGLDTQYF.

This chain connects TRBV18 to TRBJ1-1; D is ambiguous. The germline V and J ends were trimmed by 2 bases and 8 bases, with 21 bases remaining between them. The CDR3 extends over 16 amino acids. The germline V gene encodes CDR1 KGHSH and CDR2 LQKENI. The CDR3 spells CASSPFSNSPELEAFF. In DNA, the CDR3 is TGTGCCAGCTCACCATTTTCGAACAGCCCAGAGCTGGAAGCTTTCTTT.

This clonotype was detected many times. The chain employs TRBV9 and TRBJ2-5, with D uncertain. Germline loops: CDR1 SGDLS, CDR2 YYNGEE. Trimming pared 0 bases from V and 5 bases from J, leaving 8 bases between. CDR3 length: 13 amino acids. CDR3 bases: TGTGCCAGCAGCGTAGACACTTGGGAGACCCAGTACTTC. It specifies CASSVDTWETQYF.

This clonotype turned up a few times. CDR3 bases: TGTGCCAGCAGTTTCGGAGGGTCGGAAGGCTACACCTTC. Translating gives CASSFGGSEGYTF. The rearrangement joins TRBV12-3 or TRBV12-4 to TRBJ1-2; D is ambiguous. Trimming pared 3 bases from V and 8 bases from J, leaving 13 bases between. This CDR3 contains 13 residues.

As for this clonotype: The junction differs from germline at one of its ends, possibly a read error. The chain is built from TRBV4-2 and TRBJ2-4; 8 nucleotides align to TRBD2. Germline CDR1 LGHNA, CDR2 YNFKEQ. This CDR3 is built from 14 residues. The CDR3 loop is CASSPGGRQNIQYF. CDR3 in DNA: TGTGCCAGCAGCCCGGGGGGGCGCCAAAACATTCAGTATTTC.

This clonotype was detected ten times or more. The CDR3: CASSRGTAVANYEQYF. CDR3 sequence (DNA): TGCGCCAGCAGCCGCGGGACAGCGGTGGCTAACTACGAGCAGTACTTC. This rearrangement joins TRBV5-1 to TRBJ2-7, with D maybe TRBD1 (7 bases). The CDR3 spans 16 residues. V shed 4 bases and J shed 3 bases, with 20 bases lying between them. Germline V CDR1 and CDR2: SGHRS, YFSETQ.

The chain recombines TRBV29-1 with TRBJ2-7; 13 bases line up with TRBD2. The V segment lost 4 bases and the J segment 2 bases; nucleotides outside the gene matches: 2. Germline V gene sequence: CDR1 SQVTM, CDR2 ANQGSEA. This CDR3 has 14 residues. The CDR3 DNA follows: TGCAGCGTTGTCGGACTAGCGGGGGCCTACGAGCAGTACTTC. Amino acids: CSVVGLAGAYEQYF.

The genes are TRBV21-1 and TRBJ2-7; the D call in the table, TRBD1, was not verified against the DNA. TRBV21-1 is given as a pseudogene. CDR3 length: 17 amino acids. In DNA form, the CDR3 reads TGTGCCAGCAGCAAAGTGGCCCCGGGACAGGACTCCTACGAGCAGTACTTC. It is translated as CASSKVAPGQDSYEQYF.

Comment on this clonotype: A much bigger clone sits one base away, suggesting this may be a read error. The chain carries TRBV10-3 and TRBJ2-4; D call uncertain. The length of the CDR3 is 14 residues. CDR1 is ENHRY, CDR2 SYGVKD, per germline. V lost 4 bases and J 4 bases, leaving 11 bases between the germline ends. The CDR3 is CAISGASSKNIQYF. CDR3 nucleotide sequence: TGTGCCATCAGTGGGGCGTCTTCTAAAAACATTCAGTACTTC.

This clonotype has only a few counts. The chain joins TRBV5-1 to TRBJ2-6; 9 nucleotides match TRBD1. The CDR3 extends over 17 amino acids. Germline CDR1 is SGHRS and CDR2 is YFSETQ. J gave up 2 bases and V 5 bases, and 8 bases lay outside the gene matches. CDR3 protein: CASSPGQGSPGANVLTF. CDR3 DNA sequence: TGCGCCAGCAGTCCGGGACAGGGATCCCCTGGGGCCAACGTCCTGACTTTC.

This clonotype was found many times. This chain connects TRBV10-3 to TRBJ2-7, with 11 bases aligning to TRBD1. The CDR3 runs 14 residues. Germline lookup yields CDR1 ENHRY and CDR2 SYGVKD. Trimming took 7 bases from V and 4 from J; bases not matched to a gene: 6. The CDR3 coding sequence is TGTGCCATCACCGGGGGGGACAGGGGGTACGAGCAGTACTTC. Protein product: CAITGGDRGYEQYF.

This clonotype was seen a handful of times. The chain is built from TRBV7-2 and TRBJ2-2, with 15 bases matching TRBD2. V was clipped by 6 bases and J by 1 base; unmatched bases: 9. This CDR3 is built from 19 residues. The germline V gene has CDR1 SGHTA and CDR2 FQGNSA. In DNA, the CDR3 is TGTGCCAGCAGTCCCTGGACTAGCGGGGGGGGAAAGAACACCGGGGAGCTGTTTTTT. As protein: CASSPWTSGGGKNTGELFF.

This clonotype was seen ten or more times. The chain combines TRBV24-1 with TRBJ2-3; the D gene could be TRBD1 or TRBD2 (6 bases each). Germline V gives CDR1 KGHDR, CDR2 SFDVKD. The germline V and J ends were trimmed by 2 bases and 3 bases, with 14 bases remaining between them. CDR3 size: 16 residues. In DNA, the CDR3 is TGTGCCACCAGTGATTACAGAGGAGGGGGTACAGATACGCAGTATTTT. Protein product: CATSDYRGGGTDTQYF.

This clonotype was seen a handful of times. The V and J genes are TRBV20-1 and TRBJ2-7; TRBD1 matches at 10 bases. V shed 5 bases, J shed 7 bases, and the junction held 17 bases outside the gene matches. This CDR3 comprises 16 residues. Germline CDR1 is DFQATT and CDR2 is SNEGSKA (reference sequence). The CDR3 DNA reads TGCAGTGCTTCCAGCCGGGACAGGGGATATACGAAGGAGCAGTACTTC. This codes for CSASSRDRGYTKEQYF.

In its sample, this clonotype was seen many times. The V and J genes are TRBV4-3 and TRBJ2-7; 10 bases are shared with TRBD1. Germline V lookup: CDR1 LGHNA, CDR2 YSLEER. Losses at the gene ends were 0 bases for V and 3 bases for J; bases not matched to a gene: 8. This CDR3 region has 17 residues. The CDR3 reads CASSQDEAGQGSYEQYF. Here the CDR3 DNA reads TGCGCCAGCAGCCAAGATGAGGCGGGACAGGGGAGCTACGAGCAGTACTTC.

CDR3 bases: TGCGCCAGCGCCCCCCAGGGAAACACCGGGGAGCTGTTTTTT. Translating it yields CASAPQGNTGELFF. The chain uses TRBV5-1 and TRBJ2-2, with TRBD1 as a possible D gene (5 bases). Germline assignment: CDR1 SGHRS and CDR2 YFSETQ. The length of the CDR3 is 14 residues. The V end was cut by 7 bases, the J end by 2 bases, with 12 bases between.

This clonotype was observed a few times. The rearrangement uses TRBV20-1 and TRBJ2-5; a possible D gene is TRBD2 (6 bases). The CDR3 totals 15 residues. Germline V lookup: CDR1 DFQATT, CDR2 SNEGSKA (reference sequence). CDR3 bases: TGCAGACCATCGGGGGTGGTTAGCGTCGTCAATGAGCAGTACTTC. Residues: CRPSGVVSVVNEQYF.

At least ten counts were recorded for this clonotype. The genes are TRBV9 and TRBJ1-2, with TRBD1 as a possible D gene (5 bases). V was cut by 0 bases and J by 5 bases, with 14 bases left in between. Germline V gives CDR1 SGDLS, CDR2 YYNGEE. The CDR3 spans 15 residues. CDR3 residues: CASSVAGGPTYGYTF. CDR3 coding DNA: TGTGCCAGCAGCGTAGCGGGGGGACCAACTTATGGCTACACCTTC.

CDR3 sequence reads: CSVRDRGLAGGPQFF. The CDR3 DNA is TGCAGTGTTAGGGACCGCGGACTAGCGGGGGGCCCCCAGTTCTTC. The chain recombines TRBV20-1 with TRBJ2-1; 14 bases are a match to TRBD2. The germline V gene encodes CDR1 DFQATT and CDR2 SNEGSKA (reference sequence). CDR3 length: 15 residues. V lost 7 bases to trimming and J lost 13 bases; unmatched junction nucleotides: 15.

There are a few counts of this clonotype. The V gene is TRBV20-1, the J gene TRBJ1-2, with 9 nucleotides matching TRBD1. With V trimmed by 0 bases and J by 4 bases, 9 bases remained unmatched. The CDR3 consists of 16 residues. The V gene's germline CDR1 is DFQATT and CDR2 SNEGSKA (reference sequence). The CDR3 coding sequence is TGCAGTGCTAGAGATCGGGACAGGGTTGGGGGCTATGGCTACACCTTC. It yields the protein CSARDRDRVGGYGYTF.

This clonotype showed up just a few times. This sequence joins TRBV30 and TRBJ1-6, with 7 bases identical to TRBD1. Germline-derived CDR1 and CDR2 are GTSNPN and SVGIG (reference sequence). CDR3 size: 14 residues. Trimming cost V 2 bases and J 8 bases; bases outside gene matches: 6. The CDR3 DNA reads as TGTGCCTGGAGTAGGGCAGGGGGTGATTCACCCCTCCACTTT. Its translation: CAWSRAGGDSPLHF.

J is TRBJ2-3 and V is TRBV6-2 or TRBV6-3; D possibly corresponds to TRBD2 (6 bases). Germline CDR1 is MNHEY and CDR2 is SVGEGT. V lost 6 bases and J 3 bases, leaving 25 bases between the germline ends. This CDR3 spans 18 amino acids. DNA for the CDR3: TGTGCCAGCAGCGGACCTAACTGGCGGGGTCAGTTTACAGATACGCAGTATTTT. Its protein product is CASSGPNWRGQFTDTQYF.

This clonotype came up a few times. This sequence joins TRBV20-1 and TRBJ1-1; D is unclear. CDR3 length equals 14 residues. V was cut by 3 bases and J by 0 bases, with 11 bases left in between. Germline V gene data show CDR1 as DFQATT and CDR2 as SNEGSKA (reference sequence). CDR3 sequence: CSASLSGMNTEAFF. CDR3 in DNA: TGCAGTGCTAGTCTGTCGGGGATGAACACTGAAGCTTTCTTT.

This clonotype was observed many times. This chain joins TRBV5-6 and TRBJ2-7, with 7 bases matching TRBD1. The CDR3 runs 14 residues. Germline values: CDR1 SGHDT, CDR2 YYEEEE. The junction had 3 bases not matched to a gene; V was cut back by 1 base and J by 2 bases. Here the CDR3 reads CASSLLGQTYEQYF. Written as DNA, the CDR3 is TGTGCCAGCAGCTTGTTGGGACAGACCTACGAGCAGTACTTC.

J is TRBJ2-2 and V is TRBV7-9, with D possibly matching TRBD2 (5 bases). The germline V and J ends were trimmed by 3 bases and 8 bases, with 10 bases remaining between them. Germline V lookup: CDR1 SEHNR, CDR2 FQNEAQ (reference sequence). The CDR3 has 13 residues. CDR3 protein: CASSFLAGGELFF. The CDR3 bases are TGTGCCAGCAGCTTCCTAGCCGGAGGGGAGCTGTTTTTT.

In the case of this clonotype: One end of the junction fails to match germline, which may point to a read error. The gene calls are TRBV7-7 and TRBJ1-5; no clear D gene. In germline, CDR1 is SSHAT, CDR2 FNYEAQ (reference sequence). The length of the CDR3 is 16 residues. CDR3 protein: CASSFICPLYNQPQHF. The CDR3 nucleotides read TGTGCTAGCAGCTTCATTTGTCCCTTATACAATCAGCCCCAGCATTTT.

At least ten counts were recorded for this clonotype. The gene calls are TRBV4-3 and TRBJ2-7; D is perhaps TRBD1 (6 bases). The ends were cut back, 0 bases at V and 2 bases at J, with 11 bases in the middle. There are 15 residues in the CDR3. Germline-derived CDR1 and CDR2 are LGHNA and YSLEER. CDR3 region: CASSQDNDRTYEQYF. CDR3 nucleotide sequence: TGCGCCAGCAGCCAAGATAACGACAGGACCTACGAGCAGTACTTC.

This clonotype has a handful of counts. CDR3 sequence reads: CASMAFGAGGFNEQFF. For the CDR3, the DNA is TGTGCCAGCATGGCTTTCGGGGCAGGGGGGTTTAATGAGCAGTTCTTC. The genes are TRBV28 and TRBJ2-1; D is perhaps TRBD1 (7 bases). The germline CDR1 and CDR2 sequences are MDHEN and SYDVKM. This CDR3 spans 16 amino acids. Deletions cut 7 bases from V and 7 bases from J, with 23 bases between.

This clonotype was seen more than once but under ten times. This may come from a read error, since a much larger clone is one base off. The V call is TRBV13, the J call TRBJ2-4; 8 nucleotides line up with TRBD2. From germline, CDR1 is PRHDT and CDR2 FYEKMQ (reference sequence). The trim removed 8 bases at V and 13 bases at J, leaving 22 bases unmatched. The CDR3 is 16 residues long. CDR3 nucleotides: TGTGCCAGCGGGCACAGCGGGGGAAACGCCTACAATGAGCAGTACTTC. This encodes CASGHSGGNAYNEQYF.

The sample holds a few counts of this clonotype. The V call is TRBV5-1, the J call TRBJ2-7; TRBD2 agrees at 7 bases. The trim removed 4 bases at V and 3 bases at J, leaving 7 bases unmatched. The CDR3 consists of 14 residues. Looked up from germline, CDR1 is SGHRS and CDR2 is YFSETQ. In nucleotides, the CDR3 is TGCGCCAGCAGCCCCTTGGGGGACTACTACGAGCAGTACTTC. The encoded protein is CASSPLGDYYEQYF. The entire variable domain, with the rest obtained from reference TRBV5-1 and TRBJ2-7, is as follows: KAGVTQTPRYLIKTRGQQVTLSCSPISGHRSVSWYQQTPGQGLQFLFEYFSETQRNKGNFPGRFSGRQFSNSRSEMNVSTLELGDSALYLCASSPLGDYYEQYFGPGTRLTVT.

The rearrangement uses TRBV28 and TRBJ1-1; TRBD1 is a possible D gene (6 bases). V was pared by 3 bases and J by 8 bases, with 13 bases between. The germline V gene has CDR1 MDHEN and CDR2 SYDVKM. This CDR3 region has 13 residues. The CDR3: CASSFTGAREAFF. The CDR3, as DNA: TGTGCCAGCAGTTTTACGGGGGCTCGGGAAGCTTTCTTT. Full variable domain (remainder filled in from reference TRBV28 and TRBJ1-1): DVKVTQSSRYLVKRTGEKVFLECVQDMDHENMFWYRQDPGLGLRLIYFSYDVKMKEKGDIPEGYSVSREKKERFSLILESASTNQTSMYLCASSFTGAREAFFGQGTRLTVV.

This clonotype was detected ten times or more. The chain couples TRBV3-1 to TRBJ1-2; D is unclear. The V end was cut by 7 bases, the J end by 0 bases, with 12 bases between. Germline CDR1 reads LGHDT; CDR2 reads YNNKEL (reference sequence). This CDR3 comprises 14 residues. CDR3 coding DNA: TGTGCCAGCACCCCCGTAACATCTAACTATGGCTACACCTTC. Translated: CASTPVTSNYGYTF.